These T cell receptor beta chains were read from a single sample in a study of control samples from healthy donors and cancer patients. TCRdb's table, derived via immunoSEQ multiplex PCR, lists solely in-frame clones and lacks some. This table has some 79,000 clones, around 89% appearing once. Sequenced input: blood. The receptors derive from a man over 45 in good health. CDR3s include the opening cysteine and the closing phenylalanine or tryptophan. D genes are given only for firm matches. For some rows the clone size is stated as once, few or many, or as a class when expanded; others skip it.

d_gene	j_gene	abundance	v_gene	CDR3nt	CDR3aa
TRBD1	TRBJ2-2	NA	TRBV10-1	TGCGCCAGCAGTGTGACAGGGGGCATACCAACCGGGGAGCTGTTTTTT	CASSVTGGIPTGELFF
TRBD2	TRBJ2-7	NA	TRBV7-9	TGTGCCAGCAGCCCGATACTAGCGGTCTCCTACGAGCAGTACTTC	CASSPILAVSYEQYF
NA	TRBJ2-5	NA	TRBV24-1	TGTGCCACCAGTGATTCAACCGCGGCCGGGATGGGGGAGACCCAGTACTTC	CATSDSTAAGMGETQYF
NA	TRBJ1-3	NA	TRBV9	TGTGCCAGCAGCGTAGGCCTTGGCGTGGACACCATATATTTT	CASSVGLGVDTIYF
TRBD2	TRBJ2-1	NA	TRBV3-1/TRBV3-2	TGTGCCAGCAGCCAGCCTAGCGGGGGGTTGTCCTACAATGAGCAGTTCTTC	CASSQPSGGLSYNEQFF
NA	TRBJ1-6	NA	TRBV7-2	TGTGCCAGCAGCCTGGGACCCTATAATTCACCCCTCCACTTT	CASSLGPYNSPLHF
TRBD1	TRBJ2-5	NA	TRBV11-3	TGTGCCAGCAGCTTGGGGACAGAGGGACCAGAGACCCAGTACTTC	CASSLGTEGPETQYF
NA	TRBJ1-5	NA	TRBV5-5	TGTGCCAGCAGCCCTGGACGGTTTAGCAATCAGCCCCAGCATTTT	CASSPGRFSNQPQHF
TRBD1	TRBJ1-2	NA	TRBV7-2	TGTGCCAGCAGCTTGGCCCCGACAGGGGGGGGCGGCTACACCTTC	CASSLAPTGGGGYTF
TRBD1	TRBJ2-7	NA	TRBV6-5	TGTGCCAGCAGCTTGACAGGGGCGGGAAACGAGCAGTACTTC	CASSLTGAGNEQYF
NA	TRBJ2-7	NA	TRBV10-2	TGCGCCTCGGGACAACAGGGCTACGAGCAGTACTTC	CASGQQGYEQYF
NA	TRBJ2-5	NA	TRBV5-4	TGTGCCAGCAAGGAGACGGTGGATGCAGTCCAGTACTTC	CASKETVDAVQYF
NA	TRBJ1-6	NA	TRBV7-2	TGTGCCAGCAGCTCCACCGGGGGTACTAGCTCCTATAATTCACCCCTCCACTTT	CASSSTGGTSSYNSPLHF
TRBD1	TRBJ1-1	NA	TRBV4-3	TGCGCCAGCAGCCAACGGGACAGGCGAAATACTGAAGCTTTCTTT	CASSQRDRRNTEAFF
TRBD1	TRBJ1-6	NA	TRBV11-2	TGTGCCAGCAGCCTCCGGGGACAGTCTAATTCACCCCTCCACTTT	CASSLRGQSNSPLHF
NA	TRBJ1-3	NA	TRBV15	TGTGCCACCAGCAGAGTCCGGGGGTCTGGAAACACCATATATTTT	CATSRVRGSGNTIYF
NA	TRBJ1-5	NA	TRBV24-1	TGTGCCACCAGTGATGATGGCGAGCCCCAGCATTTT	CATSDDGEPQHF
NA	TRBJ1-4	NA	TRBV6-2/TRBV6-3	TGTGCCAGCAGCCATAATGAAAAACTGTTTTTT	CASSHNEKLFF
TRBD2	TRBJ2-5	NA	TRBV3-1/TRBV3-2	TGTGCCAGCAGCCAAGAGCTAGCGGGTTCGAGGGGGACCCAGTACTTC	CASSQELAGSRGTQYF
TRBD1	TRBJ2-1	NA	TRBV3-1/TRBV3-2	TGTGCCAGCAGTGGGGACAGGGCGGACAATGAGCAGTTCTTC	CASSGDRADNEQFF
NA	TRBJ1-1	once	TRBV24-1	TGTGCCACCGGGGGGATGGGGGGGACTGAAGCTTTCTTT	CATGGMGGTEAFF
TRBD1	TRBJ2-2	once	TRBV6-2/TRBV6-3	TGTGCCAGCAGACCTCTTACAGGGGGCAGCACCGGGGAGCTGTTTTTT	CASRPLTGGSTGELFF
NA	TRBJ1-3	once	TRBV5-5	TGTGCCAGCAGCTTGTCGGGAGGAAACACCATATATTTT	CASSLSGGNTIYF
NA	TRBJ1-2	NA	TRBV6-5	TGTGCCAGCAGTTACTCGATAAATAGCCTTAACTATGGCTACACCTTC	CASSYSINSLNYGYTF
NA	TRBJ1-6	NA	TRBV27	TGTGCCAGCAGTTTAGGTCCGGGACAAGAATATAATTCACCCCTCCACTTT	CASSLGPGQEYNSPLHF
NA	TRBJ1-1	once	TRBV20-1	TGCAGTGCTAGTAAAGTAAGCACTGAAGCTTTCTTT	CSASKVSTEAFF
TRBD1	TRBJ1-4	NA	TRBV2	TGTGCCAGCAGGGAGGGGGCGGCTAATGAAAAACTGTTTTTT	CASREGAANEKLFF
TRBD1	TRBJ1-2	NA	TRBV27	TGTGCCAGCAGTGCCCAACAGGGGCGCTACACCTTC	CASSAQQGRYTF
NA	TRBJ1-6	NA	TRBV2	TGTGCCAGCAGTACTCGGAATTCACCCCTCCACTTT	CASSTRNSPLHF
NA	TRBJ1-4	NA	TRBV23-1	TGCGCCAGCAGTCAACCCCCCCAGAGGGACTCTAGGGAAAAACTGTTTTTT	CASSQPPQRDSREKLFF
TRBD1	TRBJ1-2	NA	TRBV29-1	TGCAGCGTTGCGGCAGGGGGAACCACTAACTATGGCTACACCTTC	CSVAAGGTTNYGYTF
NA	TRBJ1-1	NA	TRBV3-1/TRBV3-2	TGTGCCAGCAGCCAAGATGGAAGGGCTGAAGCTTTCTTT	CASSQDGRAEAFF
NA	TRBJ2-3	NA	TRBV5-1	TGCGCCAGCAGCCCCAGGGCGACATTTAGCACAGATACGCAGTATTTT	CASSPRATFSTDTQYF
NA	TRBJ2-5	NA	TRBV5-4	TGTGCCAGCAGCTCCCCGCCGCCCCAAGAGACCCAGTACTTC	CASSSPPPQETQYF
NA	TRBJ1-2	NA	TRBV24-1	TGTGCCACCAGTGAGGACGGCTACTATGGCTACACCTTC	CATSEDGYYGYTF
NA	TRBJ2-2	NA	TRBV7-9	TGTGCCGGAGGGGGCGCTTTAATGACCGGGGAGCTGTTTTTT	CAGGGALMTGELFF
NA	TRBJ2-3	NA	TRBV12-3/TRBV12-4	TGTGCCAGCAGTTGGGGGGATACGCAGTATTTT	CASSWGDTQYF
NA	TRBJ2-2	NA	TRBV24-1	TGTGCCACCAGTGCAAGAGAGGGGCCCGGGGAGCTGTTTTTT	CATSAREGPGELFF
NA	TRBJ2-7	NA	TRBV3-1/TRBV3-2	TGTGCCAGCAGCCCCCGAGTCGGTGGGGTGCAGTACTTC	CASSPRVGGVQYF
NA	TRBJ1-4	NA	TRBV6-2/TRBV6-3	TGTGCCAGCAGTTACCGTGGGAACTATAATGAAAAACTGTTTTTT	CASSYRGNYNEKLFF
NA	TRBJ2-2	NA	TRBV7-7	TGTGCCAGCAGCTTAGTTGCGGGGCGGCCCCTCTCCGGGGAGCTGTTTTTT	CASSLVAGRPLSGELFF